This T cell receptor (beta chain) is drawn from a study of cytomegalovirus exposure and HLA in healthy donors. Study observations and caveats: It was reported that TCR beta sequences correctly inferred the HLA-A and HLA-B alleles for most subjects. Later analysis identified several of the most significant clusters that appeared linked to common viral pathogens.

The V segment lost 0 bases and the J segment 6 bases; nucleotides outside the gene matches: 8. This CDR3 contains 16 residues. Germline-derived CDR1 and CDR2 are SGHTA and FQGTGA. The PCR used 60 Vbeta and 13 Jbeta primers. In the source study's methods: It was a later analysis that counted about 80 million unique TCR beta chains, of which approximately 9.9 million were shared. The table came from immunoSEQ multiplex PCR; TCRdb's copy has only in-frame clones and leaves some out. V and J calls and clone size are as listed in that table; D and trimming were resolved from the DNA. Of under 200,000 clones listed, less than 80% are singletons. With regard to this clone: The antigen remains unidentified.

The receptor's source is a man aged 35 to 55 in good health and CMV-seronegative. The sample consisted of PBMCs. The V and J genes are TRBV7-3 and TRBJ2-3; TRBD2 matches at 8 bases. This CDR3 reads CASSLTLGGGLDTQYF. CDR3 DNA sequence: TGTGCCAGCAGCTTAACGTTGGGCGGGGGGTTGGATACGCAGTATTTT. Full variable domain (remainder filled in from reference TRBV7-3 and TRBJ2-3): GAGVSQTPSNKVTEKGKYVELRCDPISGHTALYWYRQSLGQGPEFLIYFQGTGAADDSGLPNDRFFAVRPEGSVSTLKIQRTERGDSAVYLCASSLTLGGGLDTQYFGPGTRLTVL.